The T cell receptor beta chain under discussion was sequenced for a study of OX40 agonist ivuxolimab in advanced cancers. On the study more broadly: The study enrolled dose-escalation patients with hepatocellular carcinoma, melanoma, renal cell or head and neck cancer. Study-wide points: There was clonal expansion of CD4+ and CD8+ blood T cells by week 6 at 0.1 to 3.0 mg/kg. Determination of antigen specificity was not performed for the expanded peripheral T cells.

The germline gives CDR1 SNHLY, CDR2 FYNNEI. This CDR3 spans 12 amino acids. Trimming took off 3 bases at V and 8 bases at J, with 10 bases between the two ends. Produced via immunoSEQ multiplex PCR; TCRdb's table is partial and in-frame only. The repertoire consists of more than 60,000 clones, with 85% to 90% occurring once and the leading ten covering roughly 0.62%. As to this clone: Its antigen is as yet unknown.

The rearrangement joins TRBV2 to TRBJ1-2; no firm D call. The sequence came from an adult with an advanced solid tumor such as melanoma, head and neck, liver or kidney cancer. The sequencing used CD4+ or CD8+ T cells sorted from blood, collected in a trial of the OX40 agonist ivuxolimab. Here the CDR3 reads CASSEGGEGYTF. Written as DNA, the CDR3 is TGTGCCAGCAGTGAGGGTGGGGAAGGCTACACCTTC.